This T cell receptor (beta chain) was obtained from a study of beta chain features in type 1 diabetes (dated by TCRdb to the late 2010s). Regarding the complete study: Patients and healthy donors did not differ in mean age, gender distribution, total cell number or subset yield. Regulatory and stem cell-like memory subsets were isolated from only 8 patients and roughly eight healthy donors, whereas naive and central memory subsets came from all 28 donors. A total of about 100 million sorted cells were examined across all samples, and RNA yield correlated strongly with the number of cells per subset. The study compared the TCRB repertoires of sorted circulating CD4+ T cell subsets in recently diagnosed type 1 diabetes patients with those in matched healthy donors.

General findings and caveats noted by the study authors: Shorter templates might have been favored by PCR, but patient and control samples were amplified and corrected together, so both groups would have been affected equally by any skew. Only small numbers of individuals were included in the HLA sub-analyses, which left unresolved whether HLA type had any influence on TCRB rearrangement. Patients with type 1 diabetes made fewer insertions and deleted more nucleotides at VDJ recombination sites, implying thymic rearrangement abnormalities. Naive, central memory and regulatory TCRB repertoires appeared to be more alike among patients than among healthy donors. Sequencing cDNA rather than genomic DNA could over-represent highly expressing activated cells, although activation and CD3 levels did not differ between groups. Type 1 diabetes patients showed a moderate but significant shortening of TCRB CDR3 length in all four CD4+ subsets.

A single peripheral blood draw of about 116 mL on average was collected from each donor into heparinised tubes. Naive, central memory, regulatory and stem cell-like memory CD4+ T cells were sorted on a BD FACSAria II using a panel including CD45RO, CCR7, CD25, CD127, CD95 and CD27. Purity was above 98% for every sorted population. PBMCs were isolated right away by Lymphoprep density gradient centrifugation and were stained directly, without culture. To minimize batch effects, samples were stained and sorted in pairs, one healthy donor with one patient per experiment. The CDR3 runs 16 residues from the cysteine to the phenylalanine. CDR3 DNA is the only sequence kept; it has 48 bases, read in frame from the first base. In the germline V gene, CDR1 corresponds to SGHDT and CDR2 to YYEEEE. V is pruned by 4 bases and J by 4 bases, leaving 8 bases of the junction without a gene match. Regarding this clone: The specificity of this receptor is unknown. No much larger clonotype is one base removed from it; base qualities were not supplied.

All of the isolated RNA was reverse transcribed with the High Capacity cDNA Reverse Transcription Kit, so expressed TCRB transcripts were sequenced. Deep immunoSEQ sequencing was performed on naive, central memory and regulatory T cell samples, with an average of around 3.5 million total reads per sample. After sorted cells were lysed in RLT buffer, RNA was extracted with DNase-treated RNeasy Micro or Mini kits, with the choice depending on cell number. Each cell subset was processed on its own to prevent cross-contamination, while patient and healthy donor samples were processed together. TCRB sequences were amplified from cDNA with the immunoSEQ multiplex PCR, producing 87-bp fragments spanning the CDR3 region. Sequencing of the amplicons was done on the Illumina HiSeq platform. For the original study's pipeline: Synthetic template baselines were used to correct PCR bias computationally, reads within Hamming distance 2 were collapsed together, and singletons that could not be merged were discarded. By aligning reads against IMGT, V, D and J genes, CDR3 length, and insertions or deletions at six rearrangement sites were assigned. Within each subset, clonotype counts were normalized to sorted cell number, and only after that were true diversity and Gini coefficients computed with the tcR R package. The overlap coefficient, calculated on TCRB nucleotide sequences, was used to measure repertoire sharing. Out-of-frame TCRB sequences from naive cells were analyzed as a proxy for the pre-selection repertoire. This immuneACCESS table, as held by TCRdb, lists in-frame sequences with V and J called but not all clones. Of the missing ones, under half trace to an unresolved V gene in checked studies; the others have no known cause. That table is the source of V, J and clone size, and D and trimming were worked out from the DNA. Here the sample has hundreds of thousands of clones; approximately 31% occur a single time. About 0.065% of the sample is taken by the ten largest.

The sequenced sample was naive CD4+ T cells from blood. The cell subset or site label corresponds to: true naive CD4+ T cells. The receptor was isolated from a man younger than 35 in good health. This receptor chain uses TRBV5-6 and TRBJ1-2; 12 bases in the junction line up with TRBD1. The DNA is TGTGCCAGCAGCATAGGGACAGGGGGCAAGGGCTATGGCTACACCTTC. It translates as CASSIGTGGKGYGYTF.